This T cell receptor beta chain was captured by sequencing in a study of PD-1 blockade in mismatch repair-deficient tumors. This CDR3 region has 13 residues. Per germline, CDR1 MNHNY and CDR2 SVGAGI (reference sequence). Between the trimmed V and J ends, which lost 8 bases and 4 bases, there was a span of 11 bases. Profiling relied on immunoSEQ multiplex PCR, and the TCRdb table lists in-frame clones only, not all of them. The sample consists of around 50,000 clones, 70% to 85% of them appearing once. This clone was observed once. This sequence joins TRBV6-6 and TRBJ2-2; possible D gene TRBD2, 6 bases. This sequence originates from an adult with mismatch repair-deficient cancer. The sample was PBMCs, taken before pembrolizumab treatment. For the CDR3, the DNA is TGTGCCAGCCGGGACTTCTCCACCGGGGAGCTGTTTTTT. This encodes CASRDFSTGELFF.